The sequence of this T cell receptor beta chain was determined in a study of OX40 agonist ivuxolimab in advanced cancers. Some clones are missing from TCRdb's copy, which holds only in-frame ones; the method was immunoSEQ multiplex PCR. The table lists 85,000 to 120,000 clones, about nine tenths of them singletons. The ends were cut back, 1 base at V and 5 bases at J, with 14 bases in the middle. CDR1 and CDR2 (germline): SGHVS, FQNEAQ. This CDR3 has 15 amino acids. Individuals having autoimmune disease history or systemic immunosuppression were not enrolled. This TCR derives from an adult with an advanced solid tumor such as melanoma, head and neck, liver or kidney cancer. The gene calls are TRBV7-8 and TRBJ2-5; D might be TRBD1 (5 bases). This sample comprised CD4+ or CD8+ T cells sorted from blood, obtained in a trial of the OX40 agonist ivuxolimab. The CDR3 DNA reads TGTGCCAGCAGCTTAGAATCGTGGCAGGGTGAGACCCAGTACTTC. Protein sequence: CASSLESWQGETQYF.